The source of this TCR beta chain is a study of identical twins. Regarding the study as a whole: Invariant T cells like MAIT and iNKT could partly confound the zero-insertion analyses.

Germline V lookup: CDR1 SEHNR, CDR2 FQNEAQ (reference sequence). The CDR3 has 16 residues. Trimming removed 1 base at V and 0 bases at J, with 7 bases between. In the case of this clonotype: Its antigen remains unidentified.

A template switching step contributed a universal primer site, while unique molecular identifiers were present in the cDNA. MiXCR was run by TCRdb on the 5' RACE reads, yielding one entry per CDR3 protein. The sample includes just over 450,000 distinct CDR3 sequences, 12% to 15% seen only once; the top ten take 0.52%. Each donor (without exception) was a healthy Caucasian. These same records also appear under a second study, on yellow fever vaccine responses in identical twins.

Material for sequencing was CD4+ T cells sorted from blood. The chain couples TRBV7-9 to TRBJ2-6; D gene uncertain. The origin of this receptor is a woman aged 18 to 35 in good health. The CDR3 loop reads CASSLGLSSGANVLTF. The DNA of the CDR3 is TGTGCCAGCAGCTTAGGGCTCTCCTCTGGGGCCAACGTCCTGACTTTC.